This T cell receptor beta chain was captured in a study of blood T cell repertoires in COVID-19. Study-wide context: Researchers got acute and convalescent COVID-19 samples from the United States, Italy and Spain. T cells, B-cell-depleted T cells, or PBMCs provided the cDNA or gDNA that served as material.

Per germline, CDR1 SGHAT and CDR2 FQNNGV. The CDR3 covers 15 residues. J gave up 3 bases and V 10 bases, and 15 bases lay outside the gene matches. In the authors' workflow: Cell counts per sample came from amplifying reference gene primers. Profiling relied on immunoSEQ multiplex PCR, and the TCRdb table lists in-frame clones only, not all of them. The V and J calls and clone size are taken from that table; D and trimming were inferred from the DNA. The sample includes roughly 250,000 clones, approximately 80% of them seen just once. Material for sequencing was peripheral blood. This sequence was found in a woman aged 35 to 49 with active or convalescent COVID-19. The gene calls are TRBV11-2 and TRBJ2-7; TRBD1 matches at 7 bases. CDR3 in DNA: TGTGCCACCCAAAGGGGGCCCCTCCAATACTACGAGCAGTACTTC. Translated, it gives CATQRGPLQYYEQYF.